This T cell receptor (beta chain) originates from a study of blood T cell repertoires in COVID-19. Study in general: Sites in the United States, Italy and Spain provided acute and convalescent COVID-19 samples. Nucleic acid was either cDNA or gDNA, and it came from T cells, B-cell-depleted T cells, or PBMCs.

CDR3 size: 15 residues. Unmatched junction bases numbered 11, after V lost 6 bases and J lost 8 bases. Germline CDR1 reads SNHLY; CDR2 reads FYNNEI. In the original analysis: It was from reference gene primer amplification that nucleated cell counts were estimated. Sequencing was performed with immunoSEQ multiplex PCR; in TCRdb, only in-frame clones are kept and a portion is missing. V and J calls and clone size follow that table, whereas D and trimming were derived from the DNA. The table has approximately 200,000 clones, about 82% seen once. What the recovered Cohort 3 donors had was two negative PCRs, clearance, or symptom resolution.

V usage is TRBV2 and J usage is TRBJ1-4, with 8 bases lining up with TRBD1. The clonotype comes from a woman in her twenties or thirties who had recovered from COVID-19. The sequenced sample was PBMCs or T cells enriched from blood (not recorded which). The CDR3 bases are TGTGCCAGCAGCGCAACCACGGACAGGGCAGAAAAACTGTTTTTT. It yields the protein CASSATTDRAEKLFF. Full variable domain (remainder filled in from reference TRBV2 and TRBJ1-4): EPEVTQTPSHQVTQMGQEVILRCVPISNHLYFYWYRQILGQKVEFLVSFYNNEISEKSEIFDDQFSVERPDGSNFTLKIRSTKLEDSAMYFCASSATTDRAEKLFFGSGTQLSVL.